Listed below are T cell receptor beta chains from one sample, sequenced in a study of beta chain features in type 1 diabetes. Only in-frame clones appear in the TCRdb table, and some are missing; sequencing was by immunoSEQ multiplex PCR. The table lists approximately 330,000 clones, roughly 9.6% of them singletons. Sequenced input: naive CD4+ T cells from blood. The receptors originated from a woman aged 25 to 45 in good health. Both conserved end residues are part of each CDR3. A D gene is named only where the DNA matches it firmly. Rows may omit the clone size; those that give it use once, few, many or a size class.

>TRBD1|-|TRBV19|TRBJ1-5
CASSIPTGAGQPQHF
TGTGCCAGTAGTATCCCGACAGGGGCGGGGCAGCCCCAGCATTTT
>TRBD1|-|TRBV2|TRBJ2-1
CASSETGQGLDEQFF
TGTGCCAGCAGTGAGACGGGACAGGGATTGGATGAGCAGTTCTTC
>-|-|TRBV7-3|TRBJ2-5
CASSLSSGRETQYF
TGTGCCAGCAGCTTAAGTTCAGGGAGGGAGACCCAGTACTTC
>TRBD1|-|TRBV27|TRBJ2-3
CASSLSDRVYF
TGTGCCAGCAGTTTATCGGACAGGGTATATTTT
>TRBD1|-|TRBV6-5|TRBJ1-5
CASSSQGAGNQPQHF
TGTGCCAGCAGTTCCCAGGGGGCAGGGAATCAGCCCCAGCATTTT
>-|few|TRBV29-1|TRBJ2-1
CNAQQGGNEQFF
TGCAACGCCCAACAGGGAGGGAATGAGCAGTTCTTC
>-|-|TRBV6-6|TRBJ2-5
CASRPGVETQYF
TGTGCCAGCAGACCAGGGGTAGAGACCCAGTACTTC
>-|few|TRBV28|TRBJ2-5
CASSFMEAGQETQYF
TGTGCCAGCAGTTTTATGGAGGCTGGTCAAGAGACCCAGTACTTC
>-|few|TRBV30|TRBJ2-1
CAWSGENEQFF
TGTGCCTGGAGCGGAGAGAATGAGCAGTTCTTC
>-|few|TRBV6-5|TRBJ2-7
CASSYRHDSYEQYF
TGTGCCAGCAGTTACCGACACGACTCCTACGAGCAGTACTTC
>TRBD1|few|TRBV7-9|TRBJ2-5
CASSDGVVRDRLQETQYF
TGTGCCAGCAGCGACGGGGTTGTTAGGGACAGGCTCCAAGAGACCCAGTACTTC
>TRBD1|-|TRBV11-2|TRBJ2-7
CATRGTGGNEQYF
TGTGCCACCAGGGGGACAGGGGGGAACGAGCAGTACTTC
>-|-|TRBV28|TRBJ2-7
CASSQLVTYEQYF
TGTGCCAGCAGTCAACTAGTAACCTACGAGCAGTACTTC
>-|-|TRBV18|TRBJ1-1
CASSQDRNTEAFF
TGTGCCAGCTCCCAAGACAGAAACACTGAAGCTTTCTTT
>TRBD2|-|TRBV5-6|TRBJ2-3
CASSSEREGPTDTQYF
TGTGCCAGCAGCTCCGAGCGGGAGGGACCCACAGATACGCAGTATTTT
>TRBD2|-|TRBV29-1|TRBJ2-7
CSVDIPRREGEYEQYF
TGCAGCGTTGACATCCCTCGGCGGGAGGGTGAATACGAGCAGTACTTC
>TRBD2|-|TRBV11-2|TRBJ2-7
CASSFSGSHEQYF
TGTGCCAGCAGCTTTAGCGGGAGCCACGAGCAGTACTTC
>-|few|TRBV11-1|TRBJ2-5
CASSFRWETQYF
TGTGCCAGCAGCTTCAGGTGGGAGACCCAGTACTTC
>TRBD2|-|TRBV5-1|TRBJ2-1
CASSARPGLAGDLDNEQFF
TGCGCCAGCAGCGCGAGACCCGGACTAGCGGGAGATTTGGACAATGAGCAGTTCTTC
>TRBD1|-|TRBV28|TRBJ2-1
CASTDRNRGDEQFF
TGTGCCAGCACCGATAGAAACAGGGGGGATGAGCAGTTCTTC
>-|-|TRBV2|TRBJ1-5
CASSDPGDQPQHF
TGTGCCAGCAGTGACCCCGGAGACCAGCCCCAGCATTTT
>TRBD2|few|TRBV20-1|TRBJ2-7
CSVLAVYEQYF
TGCAGTGTACTAGCGGTCTACGAGCAGTACTTC
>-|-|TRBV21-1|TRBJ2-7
CASSSYRILSSYEQYF
TGTGCCAGCAGCTCTTACAGGATACTTAGCTCCTACGAGCAGTACTTC
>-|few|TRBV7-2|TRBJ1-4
CASSLGDRLRNEKLFF
TGTGCCAGCAGCTTGGGCGACAGGCTCCGAAATGAAAAACTGTTTTTT
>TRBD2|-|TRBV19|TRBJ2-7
CASSMISGSSYEQYF
TGTGCCAGTAGTATGATTAGCGGGAGCTCCTACGAGCAGTACTTC
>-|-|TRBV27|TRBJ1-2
CASSLSYSSNYGYTF
TGTGCCAGCAGTTTATCGTACAGTTCTAACTATGGCTACACCTTC
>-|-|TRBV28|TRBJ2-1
CASSTTGLTYNEQFF
TGTGCCAGCAGTACTACGGGACTCACCTACAATGAGCAGTTCTTC
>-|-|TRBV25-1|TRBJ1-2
CASSASIQGIEGYTF
TGTGCCAGCAGTGCTTCTATTCAGGGGATTGAGGGCTACACCTTC
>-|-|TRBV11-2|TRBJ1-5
CASSLARGGNSNQPQHF
TGTGCCAGCAGCTTGGCTAGGGGAGGGAATAGCAATCAGCCCCAGCATTTT
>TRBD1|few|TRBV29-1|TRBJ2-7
CSVSADRAPYEQYF
TGCAGCGTTTCTGCGGACAGGGCACCCTACGAGCAGTACTTC
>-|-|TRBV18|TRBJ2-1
CASSPGVSSYNEQFF
TGTGCCAGCTCACCGGGAGTTAGCTCCTACAATGAGCAGTTCTTC
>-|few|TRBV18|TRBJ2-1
CASSPESSYNEQFF
TGTGCCAGCTCACCAGAGAGCTCCTACAATGAGCAGTTCTTC
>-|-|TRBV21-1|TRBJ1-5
CARWTGKDQPQHF
TGTGCCAGATGGACAGGGAAGGATCAGCCCCAGCATTTT
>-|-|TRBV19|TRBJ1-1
CASSIERQGGLNTEAFF
TGTGCCAGTAGTATAGAGCGGCAGGGAGGGTTGAACACTGAAGCTTTCTTT
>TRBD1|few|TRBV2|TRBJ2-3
CASRMGQGGTDTQYF
TGTGCCAGCAGGATGGGACAGGGTGGCACAGATACGCAGTATTTT
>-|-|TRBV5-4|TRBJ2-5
CASSSTGGETQYF
TGTGCCAGCAGCTCGACAGGAGGCGAGACCCAGTACTTC
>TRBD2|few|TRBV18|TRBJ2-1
CASSPQSGTSNEQFF
TGTGCCAGCTCACCACAAAGCGGGACCTCCAATGAGCAGTTCTTC
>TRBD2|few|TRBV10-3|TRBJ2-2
CAISATSGPTGELFF
TGTGCCATCAGTGCTACTAGCGGACCCACCGGGGAGCTGTTTTTT
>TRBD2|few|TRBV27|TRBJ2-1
CATGLLAGVSYNEQFF
TGTGCCACCGGGCTGTTAGCGGGGGTATCCTACAATGAGCAGTTCTTC
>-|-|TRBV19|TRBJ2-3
CASSIARLDTQYF
TGTGCCAGTAGTATCGCCCGGTTGGATACGCAGTATTTT
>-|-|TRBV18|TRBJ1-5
CASSPQQGDQPQHF
TGTGCCAGCTCACCACAACAGGGTGATCAGCCCCAGCATTTT
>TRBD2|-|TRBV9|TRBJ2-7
CASSAGTSGGYEQYF
TGTGCCAGCAGCGCCGGGACTAGCGGGGGCTACGAGCAGTACTTC
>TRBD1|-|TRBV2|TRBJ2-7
CASGGQGAGEQYF
TGTGCCAGCGGGGGACAGGGGGCGGGCGAGCAGTACTTC
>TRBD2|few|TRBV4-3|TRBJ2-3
CASSQEQGFSGRWKTDTQYF
TGCGCCAGCAGCCAAGAACAGGGGTTTAGCGGGAGGTGGAAAACAGATACGCAGTATTTT